This TCR beta chain was sequenced in a study of Tregs in tolerant kidney transplant recipients. Study-wide points: The most relevant donor-specific Treg TCRbeta repertoire apparently came from expansion with activated donor B cells.

Sequencing used immunoSEQ multiplex PCR; TCRdb keeps in-frame clones, though not all of them. The data show about 20,000 clones, with roughly 65% seen just once and around 3.6% held by the top ten. V lost 2 bases to trimming and J lost 6 bases; unmatched junction nucleotides: 5. CDR1 GTSNPN and CDR2 SVGIG come from the germline V gene (reference sequence). The CDR3 is 13 residues long. By its share, this clone is medium-sized. The antigen remains unidentified. This receptor was taken from a human donor in good health. The rearrangement links TRBV30 to TRBJ1-1; 8 positions match TRBD1. The specimen was Tregs from blood cultured with allogeneic cells. This CDR3 reads CAWSTDRAAEAFF. The CDR3 DNA reads as TGTGCCTGGAGTACGGACAGGGCGGCTGAAGCTTTCTTT.